What follows are 2 T cell receptor beta chains derived from one specimen sequenced in a study of Graves' ophthalmopathy and Graves' hyperthyroidism. The TCR beta CDR3 regions underwent amplification from RNA transcripts. Scientists carried out first-round RT-PCR using HTBI primers and then a second-round multiplex PCR. TCRdb recomputed calls from the multiplex PCR reads with MiXCR, one row per CDR3 protein. This sample has hundreds of thousands of distinct CDR3 sequences, with about two fifths found just once. The sequencing input was peripheral blood. These receptor sequences come from an adult man with Graves' ophthalmopathy.

With respect to this clonotype: Relative to the germline gene, one junction end is altered; a read error may explain this. The chain is built from TRBV29-1 and TRBJ1-2; tentative D call: TRBD1 (6 bases). The CDR3 is 13 residues long. Germline-derived CDR1 and CDR2 are SQVTM and ANQGSEA. CDR3 nucleotide sequence: TGTGCCTATGATACAGGGAATAACTATGGCTACACCTTC. Its protein product is CAYDTGNNYGYTF. Variable domain in full (rest from reference TRBV29-1 and TRBJ1-2): SAVISQKPSRDICQRGTSLTIQCQVDSQVTMMFWYRQQPGQSLTLIATANQGSEATYESGFVIDKFPISRPNLTFSTLTVSNMSPEDSSIYLCAYDTGNNYGYTFGSGTRLTVV.

This chain joins TRBV24-1 and TRBJ2-6, with TRBD1 identical over 9 bases. Trimming cost V 3 bases and J 8 bases; bases outside gene matches: 4. The germline V gene has CDR1 KGHDR and CDR2 SFDVKD. This CDR3 comprises 15 residues. This chain's CDR3 is CATSDRGTGSNVLTF. CDR3 DNA: TGTGCCACCAGTGATCGCGGGACAGGGTCCAACGTCCTGACTTTC.